The next 9 T cell receptor beta chains were all read from a single sample in a study of CD8+ T cells in alopecia areata. After isolation, RNA underwent reverse transcription to generate cDNA as the sequencing template. This table comes from immunoSEQ multiplex PCR, and its TCRdb copy is limited to in-frame clones, with some not included. The repertoire holds some 120,000 clones, with approximately 53% as singletons. The sequencing here drew on CD4+ T cells sorted from blood, taken at week 0. The source is a human donor with alopecia areata.

This clone has a handful of counts. The rearrangement joins TRBV7-2 to TRBJ2-7; 10 bases map to TRBD2. This CDR3 comprises 17 residues. V shed 3 bases and J 2 bases; nucleotides not matched to a gene: 10. Germline V lookup: CDR1 SGHTA, CDR2 FQGNSA. CDR3 region: CASSLFSTSGSTYEQYF. For the CDR3, the DNA is TGTGCCAGCAGCTTGTTCTCGACTAGCGGGTCAACCTACGAGCAGTACTTC. Together with reference TRBV7-2 and TRBJ2-7, the CDR3 gives the full variable domain: GAGVSQSPSNKVTEKGKDVELRCDPISGHTALYWYRQSLGQGLEFLIYFQGNSAPDKSGLPSDRFSAERTGGSVSTLTIQRTQQEDSAVYLCASSLFSTSGSTYEQYFGPGTRLTVT.

The chain recombines TRBV27 with TRBJ2-3, with D possibly matching TRBD2 (6 bases). This CDR3 comprises 15 residues. Germline CDR1 MNHEY, CDR2 SMNVEV (reference sequence). Between the trimmed V and J ends, which lost 0 bases and 0 bases, there was a span of 7 bases. The DNA for the CDR3 is TGTGCCAGCAGTTTATCCAGCGGGAGCACAGATACGCAGTATTTT. It encodes CASSLSSGSTDTQYF.

V is TRBV7-9 and J is TRBJ1-4, with a tentative D call TRBD1 (5 bases). The CDR3 extends over 15 amino acids. V was cut by 5 bases and J by 0 bases, with 10 bases left in between. Germline V CDR1 and CDR2: SEHNR, FQNEAQ (reference sequence). DNA of the CDR3: TGTGCCAGCAGCCTAGTAGGGGCAACTAATGAAAAACTGTTTTTT. As protein: CASSLVGATNEKLFF.

This clone was observed a few times. This chain links TRBV29-1 with TRBJ1-2; perhaps TRBD1 as D (5 bases). Germline V gives CDR1 SQVTM, CDR2 ANQGSEA. CDR3 length equals 13 residues. Trimming took 4 bases from V and 4 from J, leaving 13 bases between them. The CDR3 coding sequence is TGCAGCGTTGTCGGATCAGGGACCTATGGCTACACCTTC. It encodes CSVVGSGTYGYTF.

For the CDR3, the DNA is TGCAGCGTTGAAACGTCAGGGGGGTCTGGTGGCTACACCTTC. Residues: CSVETSGGSGGYTF. This chain joins TRBV29-1 and TRBJ1-2, with 7 nucleotides matching TRBD1. The CDR3 is 14 residues long. Looked up from germline, CDR1 is SQVTM and CDR2 is ANQGSEA. The V and J ends lost 2 bases and 7 bases, in that order; junction bases with no gene match: 10.

This chain links TRBV5-1 with TRBJ2-1; D ambiguous. This CDR3 is 11 amino acids long. Trimming left V 3 bases short and J 7 bases short, with 5 bases between. Germline-derived CDR1 and CDR2 are SGHRS and YFSETQ. DNA for the CDR3: TGCGCCAGCAGCTACCGTAATGAGCAGTTCTTC. Amino acid sequence: CASSYRNEQFF.

V gene TRBV7-2 combines with J gene TRBJ2-3; D gene unclear. V was cut by 1 base and J by 5 bases, with 13 bases left in between. Per germline, CDR1 SGHTA and CDR2 FQGNSA. The CDR3 loop spans 15 amino acids. CDR3 protein: CASSLGPSSVDTQYF. For the CDR3, the DNA is TGTGCCAGCAGCTTAGGCCCTAGTAGTGTAGATACGCAGTATTTT.

The rearrangement links TRBV29-1 to TRBJ1-3; D remains ambiguous. The germline V and J ends were trimmed by 4 bases and 0 bases, with 13 bases remaining between them. The CDR3 has 15 residues. The germline CDR1 and CDR2 sequences are SQVTM and ANQGSEA. CDR3: CSVVVTGSSGNTIYF. The CDR3 coding sequence is TGCAGCGTTGTGGTTACGGGGAGCTCTGGAAACACCATATATTTT.

The rearrangement joins TRBV5-4 to TRBJ1-1, with D tentatively TRBD1 (6 bases). Trimming cost V 2 bases and J 4 bases, with 15 bases left between them. CDR1 is SGHNT and CDR2 is YYREEE in the germline V gene (reference sequence). The CDR3 covers 15 residues. The DNA of the CDR3 is TGTGCCAGCAGCTTACCAGGGAAAGGGGGCACTGAAGCTTTCTTT. Protein: CASSLPGKGGTEAFF. Full variable domain (remainder filled in from reference TRBV5-4 and TRBJ1-1): ETGVTQSPTHLIKTRGQQVTLRCSSQSGHNTVSWYQQALGQGPQFIFQYYREEENGRGNFPPRFSGLQFPNYSSELNVNALELDDSALYLCASSLPGKGGTEAFFGQGTRLTVV.